This T cell receptor (beta chain) was obtained from a study of CD8 T cells in Susac syndrome. High-throughput TCR beta sequencing covered peripheral CD8+ and CD4+ T cells. Healthy donors were controls matched for age and sex. TEMRA cells were FACS-enriched and CD8+ and CD4+ T cells negatively isolated. An amount of RNA that ranged from about 0.45 to 1 ug was reverse transcribed with random hexamers. Amplification of TCR beta CDR3 used immunoSEQ multiplex PCR across 54 Vbeta and 13 Jbeta. MiXCR was run by TCRdb on the immunoSEQ multiplex PCR reads, yielding one entry per CDR3 protein. The table has roughly 130,000 distinct CDR3 sequences, nearly 95% seen once. V was pared by 3 bases and J by 4 bases, with 10 bases between. Looked up from germline, CDR1 is MNHNS and CDR2 is SASEGT. CDR3 length equals 14 residues.

V usage is TRBV6-1 and J usage is TRBJ2-1; D remains ambiguous. Sequencing used CD4+ T cells from PBMCs. This receptor was taken from a human donor in good health. Here the CDR3 DNA reads TGTGCCAGCAGTGATTGGCCTGGATACAATGAGCAGTTCTTC. Its translation: CASSDWPGYNEQFF.